This T cell receptor beta chain comes out of a study of blood T cell repertoires in COVID-19. The assay was immunoSEQ multiplex PCR, and TCRdb's table has in-frame clones only and misses some. The sample has roughly 100,000 clones, 87% seen once; the top ten hold approximately 20%. Trimming at V came to 0 bases and at J to 6 bases, leaving 11 bases not matched to a gene. The germline gives CDR1 SGHRS, CDR2 YFSETQ. The CDR3 runs 17 residues. The sample consisted of peripheral blood. This clonotype was obtained from a human donor in a cohort sampled during active COVID-19. This chain joins TRBV5-1 and TRBJ2-1; TRBD2 matches 8 bases. The CDR3 reads CASSLEAGLAGRNEQFF. The CDR3, as DNA: TGCGCCAGCAGCTTGGAAGCCGGGCTAGCGGGTCGCAATGAGCAGTTCTTC.